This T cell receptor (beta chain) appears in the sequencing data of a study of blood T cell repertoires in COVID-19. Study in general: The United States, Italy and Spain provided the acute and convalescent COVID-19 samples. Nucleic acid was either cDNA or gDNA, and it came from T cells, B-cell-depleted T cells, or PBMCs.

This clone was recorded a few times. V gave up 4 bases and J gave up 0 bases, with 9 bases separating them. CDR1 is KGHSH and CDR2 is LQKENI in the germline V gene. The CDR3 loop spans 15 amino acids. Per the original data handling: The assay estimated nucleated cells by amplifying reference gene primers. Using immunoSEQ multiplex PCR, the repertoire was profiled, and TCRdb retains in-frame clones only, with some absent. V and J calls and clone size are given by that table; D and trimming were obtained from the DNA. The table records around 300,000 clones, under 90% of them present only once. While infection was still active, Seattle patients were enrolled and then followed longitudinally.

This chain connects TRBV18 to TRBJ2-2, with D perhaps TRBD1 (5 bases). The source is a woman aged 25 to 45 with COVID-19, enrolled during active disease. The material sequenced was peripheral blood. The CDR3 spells CASSLGVSNTGELFF. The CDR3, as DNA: TGTGCCAGCTCACTAGGGGTTTCGAACACCGGGGAGCTGTTTTTT.